The clone carrying this TCR beta chain was detected ten times or more. Its specificity is unknown. Trimming shortened V by 8 bases and J by 6 bases, and 11 bases separated the two germline ends. CDR1 is SQVTM, CDR2 ANQGSEA, per germline. The CDR3 extends over 11 amino acids. TCRdb used MiXCR to reprocess the 5' RACE reads, holding one entry per CDR3 protein. The profile shows around 390,000 distinct CDR3 sequences, about 22% of them singletons. These data belong to a study of CD8 T cells in ankylosing spondylitis. The study's findings and limits: There was a TCR beta motif, made of several highly homologous variants, that appeared characteristic of ankylosing spondylitis blood.

The receptor's source is a male donor with ankylosing spondylitis. Sequenced input: blood, either unsorted or a sorted T cell fraction (not recorded which). The genes are TRBV29-1 and TRBJ2-1, with a weak D call TRBD1 (6 bases). The CDR3 loop is CSSEGVNEQFF. The CDR3 coding sequence is TGCAGCTCTGAGGGGGTCAATGAGCAGTTCTTC.